Listed below are T cell receptor beta chains from one sample, sequenced in a study of beta chain features in type 1 diabetes. Measured with immunoSEQ multiplex PCR; TCRdb has only the in-frame clones, and not every one. Seen here are hundreds of thousands of clones, roughly 12% observed once, and the top ten hold less than 0.025%. Sequences were obtained from naive CD4+ T cells from blood. The receptors were sampled from a man aged 18 to 35 with type 1 diabetes. CDR3s include the opening cysteine and the closing phenylalanine or tryptophan. A D gene is named only where the DNA matches it firmly. Clone size, where shown, is once, few, many, or a class for clones that have expanded.

clone size,J gene,V gene,D gene,CDR3 protein,CDR3 DNA
NA,TRBJ2-6,TRBV27,NA,CASSLNPRTSNNSGANVLTF,TGTGCCAGCAGTTTGAATCCCCGGACATCCAACAACTCTGGGGCCAACGTCCTGACTTTC
few,TRBJ2-5,TRBV6-5,NA,CASRRGAGETQYF,TGTGCCAGCAGACGGGGGGCTGGTGAGACCCAGTACTTC
NA,TRBJ2-1,TRBV7-9,NA,CASSLGQVPYNEQFF,TGTGCCAGCAGCTTAGGCCAGGTACCCTACAATGAGCAGTTCTTC
NA,TRBJ2-1,TRBV11-2,NA,CASSLDLAYNEQFF,TGTGCCAGCAGCTTAGATCTAGCTTACAATGAGCAGTTCTTC
NA,TRBJ1-5,TRBV4-1,TRBD1,CASSQGTGSTQPQHF,TGCGCCAGCAGCCAGGGGACAGGGTCGACTCAGCCCCAGCATTTT
NA,TRBJ1-1,TRBV18,NA,CASSLGAGDTEAFF,TGTGCCAGCTCACTGGGGGCAGGGGACACTGAAGCTTTCTTT
few,TRBJ1-2,TRBV4-1,NA,CASSQAPYGYTF,TGCGCCAGCAGCCAAGCCCCCTATGGCTACACCTTC
NA,TRBJ1-2,TRBV2,NA,CASRTDAYGYTF,TGTGCCAGCAGGACAGACGCCTATGGCTACACCTTC
NA,TRBJ2-7,TRBV7-2,NA,CASSFFPHSGNEQYF,TGTGCCAGCAGCTTTTTTCCCCATTCCGGGAACGAGCAGTACTTC
NA,TRBJ2-1,TRBV9,NA,CASSVGTVTYNEQFF,TGTGCCAGCAGCGTAGGGACAGTAACCTACAATGAGCAGTTCTTC
NA,TRBJ2-2,TRBV28,NA,CASSLRGGELFF,TGTGCCAGCAGTTTGCGCGGCGGGGAGCTGTTTTTT
NA,TRBJ1-1,TRBV19,NA,CASSDVPMNTEAFF,TGTGCCAGTAGTGATGTCCCTATGAACACTGAAGCTTTCTTT
few,TRBJ2-2,TRBV30,NA,CAWSGFGIGELFF,TGTGCCTGGAGTGGGTTCGGCATCGGGGAGCTGTTTTTT
few,TRBJ2-7,TRBV6-5,NA,CASSRTATSYEQYF,TGTGCCAGCAGCCGGACAGCTACATCCTACGAGCAGTACTTC
few,TRBJ1-2,TRBV5-4,NA,CASSLVTADGHGYTF,TGTGCCAGCAGCTTGGTGACAGCGGATGGCCATGGCTACACCTTC
few,TRBJ2-3,TRBV4-1,TRBD2,CASSQHHLLTSPRTNTQYF,TGCGCCAGCAGCCAACATCACCTTTTGACTAGCCCTCGAACGAATACGCAGTATTTT
NA,TRBJ2-7,TRBV7-8,NA,CASSLALTVVNEQYF,TGTGCCAGCAGCTTAGCGTTGACAGTCGTCAACGAGCAGTACTTC
NA,TRBJ2-1,TRBV19,TRBD2,CASSLGSGTANEQFF,TGTGCCAGTAGTTTGGGTAGCGGGACTGCCAATGAGCAGTTCTTC